This T cell receptor (beta chain) was captured in a study of blood T cell repertoires in COVID-19 (TCRdb year 2020). Background for the entire study: Collaborator samples came from the United States, Italy and Spain and covered acute and convalescent phases of COVID-19. The prospective study material was composed of cDNA or gDNA derived from T cells, B-cell-depleted T cells, or PBMCs. Subjects who had been exposed to COVID-19, were actively infected with it, or had recovered from it provided the deeply sampled blood TCRbeta repertoires that made up the dataset. A freely available public database, intended as a resource for researchers studying the immune response to SARS-CoV-2, is where the repertoires were released. The samples were drawn from two sources: the first 160 participants of the ongoing ImmuneRACE study, and 1,000 to 1,500 subjects contributed by 6 global collaborators. A de-identified subject ID, COVID-19 status, age in years and sex were almost always included in the sample metadata. Where HLA class I and class II types were available, the types were taken from metadata supplied by the sample provider, not from assay-based typing.

The immunoSEQ Assay, a bias-controlled multiplex PCR, was used to amplify TCRbeta CDR3 regions from genomic DNA. The authors' pipeline ran thus. Nucleated cell counts per sample were estimated from amplification of reference gene primers within the assay. To quantify the absolute abundance of each unique TCRbeta CDR3 rearrangement, sequence reads were collapsed and filtered. For each sample, productive Simpson clonality was calculated as the square root of Simpson's diversity index over productive rearrangements. In TCRdb, the immuneACCESS table is reduced to in-frame sequences with V and J assigned. These tables do not hold every clone; where another copy was compared, an unresolved V gene accounts for under half, and the others remain unexplained. The D gene and trimming were derived from the DNA, and the V and J assignments and clone size from that table. This sample lists more than 200,000 clones; roughly four fifths were detected once. Around 2% of the sample is taken by the ten largest.

Ends trimmed: V by 4 bases, J by 9 bases; bases unmatched to a gene: 8. CDR1 is given as SGHTS and CDR2 as YDEGEE, both from the germline V gene. From its cysteine to its phenylalanine, the CDR3 spans 15 amino acids. Of all the DNA, just the CDR3 is kept, 45 bases in frame from base 1. Concerning this clone itself: Its recognized antigen is unknown. Base qualities were left out, and no much larger clone turns up one base away.

Points the paper makes about the study in general: The amount of clinical and demographic metadata varied by source and participant and was provided uncurated.

Enrolling through a virtual design, the prospective study's participants ranged in age from roughly 18 to 95 years and lived across some 23 United States geographic areas. In the prospective study, participants were assigned to cohorts based on the clinical history participants reported in a screening survey and a study questionnaire. For ImmuneRACE Cohort 3, a participant was defined as recovered based on two consecutive negative NP/OP PCR tests, clearance by a healthcare professional, or resolution of symptoms. In the prospective study, mobile phlebotomists collected whole blood, serum and a nasopharyngeal or oropharyngeal swab from each participant. Over a roughly 2-month period, participants in the prospective study had the option of providing additional blood draws and questionnaires. Prospective study blood samples were shipped either frozen or at room temperature before DNA extraction.

The receptor was isolated from a man aged 60 to 69 who had recovered from COVID-19. The source material was PBMCs or T cells enriched from blood (not recorded which). The chain uses TRBV5-8 and TRBJ2-1; 12 bases in the junction line up with TRBD1. Here the CDR3 is given as CASSRGDRGLGEQFF. Here is the DNA: TGTGCCAGCAGCCGCGGGGACAGGGGGCTCGGTGAGCAGTTCTTC.